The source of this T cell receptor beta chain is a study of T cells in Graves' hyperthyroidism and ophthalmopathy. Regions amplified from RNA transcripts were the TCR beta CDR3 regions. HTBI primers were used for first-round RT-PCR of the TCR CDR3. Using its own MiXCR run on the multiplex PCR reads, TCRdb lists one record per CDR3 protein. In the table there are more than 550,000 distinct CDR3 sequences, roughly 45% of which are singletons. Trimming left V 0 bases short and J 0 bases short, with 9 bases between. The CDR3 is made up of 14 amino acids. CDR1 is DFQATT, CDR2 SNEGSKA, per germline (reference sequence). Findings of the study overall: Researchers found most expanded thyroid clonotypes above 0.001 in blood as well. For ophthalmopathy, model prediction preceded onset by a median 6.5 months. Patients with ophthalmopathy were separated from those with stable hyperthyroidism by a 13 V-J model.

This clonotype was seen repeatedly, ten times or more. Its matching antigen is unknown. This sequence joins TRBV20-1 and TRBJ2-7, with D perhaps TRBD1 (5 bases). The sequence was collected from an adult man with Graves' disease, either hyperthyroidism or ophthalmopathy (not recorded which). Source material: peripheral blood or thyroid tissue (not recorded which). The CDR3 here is CSARDLQVSYEQYF. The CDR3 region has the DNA TGCAGTGCTAGAGATTTACAGGTCTCCTACGAGCAGTACTTC.